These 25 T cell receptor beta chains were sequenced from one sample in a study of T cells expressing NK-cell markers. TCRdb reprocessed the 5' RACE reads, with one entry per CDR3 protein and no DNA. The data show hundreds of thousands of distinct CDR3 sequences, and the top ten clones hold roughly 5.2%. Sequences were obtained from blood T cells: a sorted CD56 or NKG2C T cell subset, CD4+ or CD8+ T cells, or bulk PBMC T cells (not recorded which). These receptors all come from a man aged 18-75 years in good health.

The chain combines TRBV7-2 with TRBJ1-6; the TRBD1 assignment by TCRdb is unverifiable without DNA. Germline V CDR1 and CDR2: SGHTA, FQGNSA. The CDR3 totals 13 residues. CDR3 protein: CASSPRTGSPLHF.

CDR3 in amino acids: CASSPRWRGNYEQYF. V usage is TRBV11-1 and J usage is TRBJ2-7; the D call from TCRdb, TRBD2, cannot be confirmed without DNA. CDR1 and CDR2 (germline): SGHAT, FQDESV (reference sequence). The CDR3 consists of 15 residues.

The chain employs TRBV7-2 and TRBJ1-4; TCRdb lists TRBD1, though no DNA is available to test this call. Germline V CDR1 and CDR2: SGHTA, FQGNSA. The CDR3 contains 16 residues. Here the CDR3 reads CASSLGGGATNEKLFF.

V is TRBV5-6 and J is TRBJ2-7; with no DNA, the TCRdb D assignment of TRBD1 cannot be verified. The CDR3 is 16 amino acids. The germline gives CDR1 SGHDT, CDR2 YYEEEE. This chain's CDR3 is CASSLDPGTVSYEQYF.

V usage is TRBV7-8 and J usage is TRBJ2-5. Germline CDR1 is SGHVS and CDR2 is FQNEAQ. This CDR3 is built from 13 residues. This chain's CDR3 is CATAAGAKETQYF. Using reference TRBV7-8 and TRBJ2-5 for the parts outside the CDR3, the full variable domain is GAGVSQSPRYKVAKRGQDVALRCDPISGHVSLFWYQQALGQGPEFLTYFQNEAQLDKSGLPSDRFFAERPEGSVSTLKIQRTQQEDSAVYLCATAAGAKETQYFGPGTRLLVL.

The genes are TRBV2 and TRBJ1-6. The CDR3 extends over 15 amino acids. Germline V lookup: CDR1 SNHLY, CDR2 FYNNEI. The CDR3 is CASRAEQSYNSPLHF.

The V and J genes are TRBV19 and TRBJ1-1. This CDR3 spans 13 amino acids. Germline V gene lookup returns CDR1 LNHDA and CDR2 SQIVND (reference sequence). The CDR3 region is CASSTTEFTEAFF.

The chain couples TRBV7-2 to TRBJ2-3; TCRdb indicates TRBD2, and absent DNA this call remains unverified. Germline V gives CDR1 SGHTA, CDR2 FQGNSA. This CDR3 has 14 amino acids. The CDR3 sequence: CASSLAQARAGQYF.

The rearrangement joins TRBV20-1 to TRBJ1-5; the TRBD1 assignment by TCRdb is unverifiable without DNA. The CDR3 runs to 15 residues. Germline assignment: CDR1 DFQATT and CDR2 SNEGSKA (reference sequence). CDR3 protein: CSALPGQGFNQPQHF.

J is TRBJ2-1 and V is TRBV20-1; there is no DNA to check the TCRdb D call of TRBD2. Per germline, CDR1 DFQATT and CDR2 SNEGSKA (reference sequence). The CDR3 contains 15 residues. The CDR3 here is CSARDRTSGGIEQFF.

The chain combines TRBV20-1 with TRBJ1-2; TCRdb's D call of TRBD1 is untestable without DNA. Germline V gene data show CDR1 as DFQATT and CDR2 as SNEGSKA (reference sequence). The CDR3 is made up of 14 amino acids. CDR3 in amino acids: CSASLGGYFYGYTF.

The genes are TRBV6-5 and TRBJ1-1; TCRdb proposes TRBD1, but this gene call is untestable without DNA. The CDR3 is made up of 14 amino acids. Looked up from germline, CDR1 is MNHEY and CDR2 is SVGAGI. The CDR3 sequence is CASSYQGTNTEAFF.

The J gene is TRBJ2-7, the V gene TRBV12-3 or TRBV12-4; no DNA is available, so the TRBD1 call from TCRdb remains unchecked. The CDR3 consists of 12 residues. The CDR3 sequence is CASRYRTYEQYF.

CDR3 sequence: CSATDRISTGELFF. V is TRBV20-1 and J is TRBJ2-2; checking the TCRdb D call of TRBD1 is not possible without DNA. Germline CDR1 DFQATT, CDR2 SNEGSKA (reference sequence). CDR3 length equals 14 residues.

CDR3 residues: CASSFWGASGAYEQYF. V gene TRBV28 combines with J gene TRBJ2-7; TCRdb proposes TRBD2, but this gene call is untestable without DNA. This CDR3 is 16 amino acids long. CDR1 and CDR2 (germline): MDHEN, SYDVKM.

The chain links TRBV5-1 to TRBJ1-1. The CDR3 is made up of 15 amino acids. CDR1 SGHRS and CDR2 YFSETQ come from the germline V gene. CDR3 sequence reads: CASSLGSPAGTEAFF.

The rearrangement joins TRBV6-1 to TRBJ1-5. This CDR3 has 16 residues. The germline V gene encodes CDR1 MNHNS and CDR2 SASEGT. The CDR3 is CASSVGQNIKPQPQHF.

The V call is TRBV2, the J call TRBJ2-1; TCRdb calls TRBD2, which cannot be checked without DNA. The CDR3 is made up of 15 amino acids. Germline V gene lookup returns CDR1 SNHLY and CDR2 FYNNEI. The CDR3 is CASRTGTSRYNEQFF.

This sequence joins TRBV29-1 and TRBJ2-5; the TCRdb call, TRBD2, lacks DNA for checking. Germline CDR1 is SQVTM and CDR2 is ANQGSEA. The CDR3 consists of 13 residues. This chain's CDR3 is CSVEVTSGETQYF.

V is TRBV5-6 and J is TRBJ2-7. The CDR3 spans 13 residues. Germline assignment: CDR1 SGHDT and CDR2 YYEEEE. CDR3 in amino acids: CASSLDRYGEQYF. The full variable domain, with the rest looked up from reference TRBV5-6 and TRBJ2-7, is DAGVTQSPTHLIKTRGQQVTLRCSPKSGHDTVSWYQQALGQGPQFIFQYYEEEERQRGNFPDRFSGHQFPNYSSELNVNALLLGDSALYLCASSLDRYGEQYFGPGTRLTVT.

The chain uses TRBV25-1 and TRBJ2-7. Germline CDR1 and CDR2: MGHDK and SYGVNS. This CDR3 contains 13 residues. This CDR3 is CASSVYGSYEQYF.

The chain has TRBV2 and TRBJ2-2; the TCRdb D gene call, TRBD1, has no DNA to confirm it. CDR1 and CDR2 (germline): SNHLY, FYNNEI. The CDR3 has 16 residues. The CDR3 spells CASSEAGNGGYRELFF. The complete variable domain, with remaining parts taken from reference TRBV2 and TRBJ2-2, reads EPEVTQTPSHQVTQMGQEVILRCVPISNHLYFYWYRQILGQKVEFLVSFYNNEISEKSEIFDDQFSVERPDGSNFTLKIRSTKLEDSAMYFCASSEAGNGGYRELFFGEGSRLTVL.

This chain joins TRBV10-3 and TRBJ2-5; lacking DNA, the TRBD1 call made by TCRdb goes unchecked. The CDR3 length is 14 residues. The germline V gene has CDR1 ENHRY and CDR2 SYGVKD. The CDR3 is CAISEGQDKETQYF.

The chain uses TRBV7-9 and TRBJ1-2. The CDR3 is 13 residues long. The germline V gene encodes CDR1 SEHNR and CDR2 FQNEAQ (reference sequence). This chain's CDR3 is CASSPPGLHGYTF.

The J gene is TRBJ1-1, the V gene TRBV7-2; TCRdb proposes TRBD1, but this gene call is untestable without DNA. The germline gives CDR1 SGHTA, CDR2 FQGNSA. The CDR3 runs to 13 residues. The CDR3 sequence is CASSLVRQGTAFF.